This TCR beta chain derives from a study of a mutant IDH1 vaccine in newly diagnosed glioma. Study overall: Patients were started on vaccination 4-6 weeks after radiotherapy alone, or with temozolomide cycles. Treatment recipients were approximately 60% male and 37.5% female, and their mean age was approximately 43 years. Most patients had radiochemotherapy with temozolomide before enrollment; others had one alone.

Deletions cut 0 bases from V and 0 bases from J, with 14 bases between. Germline V gives CDR1 LNHNV, CDR2 YYDKDF (reference sequence). The CDR3 loop spans 18 amino acids. In regard to this clone: Its antigen remains unidentified.

Time point in this sample: week 35, safety follow-up. Doses comprised 300 ug of mutant IDH1 20-mer peptide each, plus topical imiquimod. Patients had eight vaccinations, in weeks 1, 3, 5, 7, 11, 15, 19 and 23. The repertoire was sequenced with immunoSEQ multiplex PCR; TCRdb's copy has only in-frame clones and lacks some. The repertoire holds tens of thousands of clones, with approximately 80% as singletons. The receptor was derived from a woman in her thirties or forties with glioma. Some clones in this sample may be carry-over from other donors' samples. Specimen: PBMCs, collected from a glioma patient whose treatment included an IDH1 peptide vaccine. V usage is TRBV15 and J usage is TRBJ1-4, with D unclear. CDR3 sequence (DNA): TGTGCCACCAGCAGAGATCCTCCCGAATCTGCAACTAATGAAAAACTGTTTTTT. This translates into CATSRDPPESATNEKLFF.